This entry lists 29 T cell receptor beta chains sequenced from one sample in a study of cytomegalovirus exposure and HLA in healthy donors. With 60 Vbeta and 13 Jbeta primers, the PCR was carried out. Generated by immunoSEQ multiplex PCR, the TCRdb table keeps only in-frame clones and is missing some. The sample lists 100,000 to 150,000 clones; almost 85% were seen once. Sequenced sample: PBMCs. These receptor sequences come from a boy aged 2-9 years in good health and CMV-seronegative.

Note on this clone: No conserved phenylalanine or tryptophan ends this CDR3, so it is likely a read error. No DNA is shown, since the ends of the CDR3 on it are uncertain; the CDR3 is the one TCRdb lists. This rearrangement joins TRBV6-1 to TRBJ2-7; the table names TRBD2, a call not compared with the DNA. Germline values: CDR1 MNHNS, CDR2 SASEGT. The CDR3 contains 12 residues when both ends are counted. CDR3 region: CASSAGLAGPTL.

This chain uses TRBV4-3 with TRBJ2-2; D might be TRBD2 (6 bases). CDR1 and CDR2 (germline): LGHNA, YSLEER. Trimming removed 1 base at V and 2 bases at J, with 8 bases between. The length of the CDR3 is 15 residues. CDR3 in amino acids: CASSQVGRNTGELFF. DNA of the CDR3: TGCGCCAGCAGCCAAGTCGGGAGAAACACCGGGGAGCTGTTTTTT.

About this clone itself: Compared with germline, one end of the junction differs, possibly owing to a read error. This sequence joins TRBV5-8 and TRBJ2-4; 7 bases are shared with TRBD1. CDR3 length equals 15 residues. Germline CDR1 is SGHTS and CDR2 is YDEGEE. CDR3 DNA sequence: TGTGCCAGCAGCTGGACAGGACAGGCCACAAACATTCAGTACTTC. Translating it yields CASSWTGQATNIQYF.

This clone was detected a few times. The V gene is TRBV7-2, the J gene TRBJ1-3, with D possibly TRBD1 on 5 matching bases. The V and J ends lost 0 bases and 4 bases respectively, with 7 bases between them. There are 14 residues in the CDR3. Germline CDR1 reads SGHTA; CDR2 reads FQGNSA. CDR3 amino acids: CASSLAGAGNTIYF. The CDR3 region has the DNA TGTGCCAGCAGCTTAGCAGGGGCCGGAAACACCATATATTTT.

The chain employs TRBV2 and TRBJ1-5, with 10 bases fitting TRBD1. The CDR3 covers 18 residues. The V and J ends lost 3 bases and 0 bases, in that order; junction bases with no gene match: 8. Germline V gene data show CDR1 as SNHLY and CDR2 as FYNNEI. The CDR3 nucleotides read TGTGCCAGCAGTGATGGGGACAGGGGACCTTATAGCAATCAGCCCCAGCATTTT. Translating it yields CASSDGDRGPYSNQPQHF. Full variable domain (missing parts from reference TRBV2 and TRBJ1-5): EPEVTQTPSHQVTQMGQEVILRCVPISNHLYFYWYRQILGQKVEFLVSFYNNEISEKSEIFDDQFSVERPDGSNFTLKIRSTKLEDSAMYFCASSDGDRGPYSNQPQHFGDGTRLSIL.

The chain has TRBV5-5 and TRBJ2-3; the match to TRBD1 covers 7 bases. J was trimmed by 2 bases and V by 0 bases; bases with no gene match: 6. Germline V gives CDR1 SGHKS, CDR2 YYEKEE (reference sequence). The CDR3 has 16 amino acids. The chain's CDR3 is CASSLAPGQHTDTQYF. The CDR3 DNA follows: TGTGCCAGCAGCTTGGCCCCGGGACAGCACACAGATACGCAGTATTTT.

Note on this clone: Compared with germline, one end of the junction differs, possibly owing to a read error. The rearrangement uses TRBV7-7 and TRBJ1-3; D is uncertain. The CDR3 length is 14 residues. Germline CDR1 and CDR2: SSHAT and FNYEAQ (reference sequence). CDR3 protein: CASSEGVSGNTIYF. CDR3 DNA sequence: TGTGCTAGCAGCGAGGGAGTGTCTGGAAACACCATATATTTT. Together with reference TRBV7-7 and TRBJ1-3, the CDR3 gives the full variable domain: GAGVSQSPRYKVTKRGQDVTLRCDPISSHATLYWYQQALGQGPEFLTYFNYEAQPDKSGLPSDRFSAERPEGSISTLTIQRTEQRDSAMYRCASSEGVSGNTIYFGEGSWLTVV.

Written as DNA, the CDR3 is TGTGCCAGCAGCCCTAGCGGCACTTCCTCCTACGAGCAGTACGTC. Translation gives CASSPSGTSSYEQYV. This chain uses TRBV7-2 with TRBJ2-7; 7 nucleotides match TRBD2. Looked up from germline, CDR1 is SGHTA and CDR2 is FQGNSA. This CDR3 region has 15 residues. The J segment lost 0 bases and the V segment lost 5 bases, leaving 7 bases of the junction unmatched.

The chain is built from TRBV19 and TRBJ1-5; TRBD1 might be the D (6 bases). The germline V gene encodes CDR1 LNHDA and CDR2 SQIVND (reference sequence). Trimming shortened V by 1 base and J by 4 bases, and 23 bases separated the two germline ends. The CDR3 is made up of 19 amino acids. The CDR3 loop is CASSIVIAGVFIANQPQHF. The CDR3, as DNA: TGTGCCAGTAGTATAGTAATCGCAGGGGTGTTTATAGCAAATCAGCCCCAGCATTTT.

The CDR3 DNA is TGCGCCAGCAGCCAAGATTGGTGGGGACAGAGCAATCAGCCCCAGCATTTT. Its translation is CASSQDWWGQSNQPQHF. The gene calls are TRBV4-3 and TRBJ1-5; 7 positions match TRBD1. This CDR3 contains 17 residues. Germline lookup yields CDR1 LGHNA and CDR2 YSLEER. V dropped 0 bases and J dropped 1; count of bases not matched to a gene: 6.

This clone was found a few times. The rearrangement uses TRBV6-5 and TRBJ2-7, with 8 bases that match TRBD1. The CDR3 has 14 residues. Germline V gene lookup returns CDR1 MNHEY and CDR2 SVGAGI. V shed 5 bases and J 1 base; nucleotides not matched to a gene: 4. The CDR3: CASSHRGESYEQYF. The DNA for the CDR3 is TGTGCCAGCAGTCACAGGGGGGAGTCCTACGAGCAGTACTTC.

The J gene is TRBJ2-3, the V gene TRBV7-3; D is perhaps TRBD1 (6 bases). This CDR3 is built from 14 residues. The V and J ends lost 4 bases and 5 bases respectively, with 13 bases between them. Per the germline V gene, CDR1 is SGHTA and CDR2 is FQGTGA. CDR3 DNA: TGTGCCAGCAGCTATTCGGTAGGGGGAGATACGCAGTATTTT. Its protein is CASSYSVGGDTQYF.

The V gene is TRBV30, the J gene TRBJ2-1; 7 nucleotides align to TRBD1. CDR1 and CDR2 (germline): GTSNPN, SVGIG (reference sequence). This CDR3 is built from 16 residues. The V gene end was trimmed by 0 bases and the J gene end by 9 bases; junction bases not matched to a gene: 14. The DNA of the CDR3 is TGTGCCTGGAGTGTCAGTTCGACAGGGCCTACGGCTGAGCAGTTCTTC. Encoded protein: CAWSVSSTGPTAEQFF.

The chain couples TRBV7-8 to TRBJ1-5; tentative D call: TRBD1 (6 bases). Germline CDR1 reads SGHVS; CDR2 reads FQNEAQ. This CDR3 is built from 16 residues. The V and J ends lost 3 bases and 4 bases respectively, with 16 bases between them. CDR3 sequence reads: CASSFLRGGPNQPQHF. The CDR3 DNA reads TGTGCCAGCAGCTTCTTGAGGGGGGGGCCGAATCAGCCCCAGCATTTT. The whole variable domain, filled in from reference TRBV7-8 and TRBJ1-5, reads GAGVSQSPRYKVAKRGQDVALRCDPISGHVSLFWYQQALGQGPEFLTYFQNEAQLDKSGLPSDRFFAERPEGSVSTLKIQRTQQEDSAVYLCASSFLRGGPNQPQHFGDGTRLSIL.

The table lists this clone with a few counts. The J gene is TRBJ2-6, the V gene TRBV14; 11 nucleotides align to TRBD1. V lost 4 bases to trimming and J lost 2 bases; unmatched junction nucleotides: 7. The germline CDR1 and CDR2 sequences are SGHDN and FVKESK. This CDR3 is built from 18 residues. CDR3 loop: CASSPLAGQGAGANVLTF. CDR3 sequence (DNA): TGTGCCAGCAGCCCTTTGGCGGGACAGGGGGCTGGGGCCAACGTCCTGACTTTC.

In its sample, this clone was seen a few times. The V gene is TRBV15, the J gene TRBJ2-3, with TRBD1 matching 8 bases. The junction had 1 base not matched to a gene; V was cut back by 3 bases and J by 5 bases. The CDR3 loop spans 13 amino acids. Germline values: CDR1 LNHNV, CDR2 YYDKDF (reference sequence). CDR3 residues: CATSRGQVDTQYF. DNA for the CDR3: TGTGCCACCAGCAGGGGACAGGTAGATACGCAGTATTTT.

The CDR3 DNA sequence: TGTGCCAGCAGTCCAGCCGGACTAGCGGGGATGACATTAGAAGAGACCCAGTACTTC. It is translated as CASSPAGLAGMTLEETQYF. The chain links TRBV2 to TRBJ2-5, with TRBD2 matching over 12 bases. The germline CDR1 and CDR2 sequences are SNHLY and FYNNEI. CDR3 length: 19 amino acids. The ends lost 5 bases at V and 3 bases at J; junction bases unmatched: 16.

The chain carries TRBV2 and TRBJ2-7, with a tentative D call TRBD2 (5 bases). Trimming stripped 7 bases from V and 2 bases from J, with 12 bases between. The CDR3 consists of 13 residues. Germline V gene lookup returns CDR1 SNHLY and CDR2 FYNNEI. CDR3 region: CASTERVTYEQYF. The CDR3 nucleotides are TGTGCCAGCACGGAGAGGGTAACCTACGAGCAGTACTTC.

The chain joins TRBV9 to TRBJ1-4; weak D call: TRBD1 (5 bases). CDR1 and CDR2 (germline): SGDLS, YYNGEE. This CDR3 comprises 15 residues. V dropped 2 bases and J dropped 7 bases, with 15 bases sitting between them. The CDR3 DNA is TGTGCCAGCAGCGTGGGAATGGGGGGAGGTGAAAAACTGTTTTTT. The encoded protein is CASSVGMGGGEKLFF. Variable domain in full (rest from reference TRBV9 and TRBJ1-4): DSGVTQTPKHLITATGQRVTLRCSPRSGDLSVYWYQQSLDQGLQFLIQYYNGEERAKGNILERFSAQQFPDLHSELNLSSLELGDSALYFCASSVGMGGGEKLFFGSGTQLSVL.

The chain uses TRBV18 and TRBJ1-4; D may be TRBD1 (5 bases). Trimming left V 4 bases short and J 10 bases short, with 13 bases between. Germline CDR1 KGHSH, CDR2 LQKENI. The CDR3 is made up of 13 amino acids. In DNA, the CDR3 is TGTGCCAGCTCACAGGGGCCCCCAGGAAAACTGTTTTTT. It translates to CASSQGPPGKLFF.

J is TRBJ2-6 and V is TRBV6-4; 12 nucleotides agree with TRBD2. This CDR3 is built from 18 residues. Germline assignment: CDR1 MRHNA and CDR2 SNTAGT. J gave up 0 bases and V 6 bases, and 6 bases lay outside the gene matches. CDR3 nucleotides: TGTGCCAGCAGCCCCTCTAGCGGGGGGGCCTCTGGGGCCAACGTCCTGACTTTC. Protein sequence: CASSPSSGGASGANVLTF.

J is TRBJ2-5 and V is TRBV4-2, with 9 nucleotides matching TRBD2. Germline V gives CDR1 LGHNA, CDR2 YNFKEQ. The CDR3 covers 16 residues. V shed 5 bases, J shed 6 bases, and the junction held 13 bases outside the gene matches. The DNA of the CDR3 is TGTGCCAGCAGCTTAAGCGGGGGGCCACCCTTAAAGACCCAGTACTTC. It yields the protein CASSLSGGPPLKTQYF.

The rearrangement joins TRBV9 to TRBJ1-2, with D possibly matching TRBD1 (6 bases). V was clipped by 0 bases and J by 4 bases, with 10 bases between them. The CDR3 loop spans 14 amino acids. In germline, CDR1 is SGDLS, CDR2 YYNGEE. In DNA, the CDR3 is TGTGCCAGCAGCGTAGAGGACAGCGTCTATGGCTACACCTTC. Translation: CASSVEDSVYGYTF.

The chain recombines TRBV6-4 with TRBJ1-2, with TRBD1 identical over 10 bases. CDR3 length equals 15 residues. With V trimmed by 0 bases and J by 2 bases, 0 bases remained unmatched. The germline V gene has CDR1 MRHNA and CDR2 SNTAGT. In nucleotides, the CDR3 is TGTGCCAGCAGTGACTCGGGACAGGGGAACTATGGCTACACCTTC. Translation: CASSDSGQGNYGYTF.

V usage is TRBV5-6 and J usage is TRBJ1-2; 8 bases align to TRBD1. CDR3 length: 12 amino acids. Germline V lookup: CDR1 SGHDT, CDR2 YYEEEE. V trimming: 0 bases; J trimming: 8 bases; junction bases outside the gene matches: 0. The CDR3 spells CASSLAGGGYTF. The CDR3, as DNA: TGTGCCAGCAGCTTGGCAGGGGGCGGCTACACCTTC.

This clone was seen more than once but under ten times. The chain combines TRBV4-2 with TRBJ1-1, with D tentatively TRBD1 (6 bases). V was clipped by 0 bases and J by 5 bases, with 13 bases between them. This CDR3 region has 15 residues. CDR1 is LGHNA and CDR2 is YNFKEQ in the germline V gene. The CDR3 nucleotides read TGTGCCAGCAGCCAAGAGCAGGGGCCCTTGACTGAAGCTTTCTTT. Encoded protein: CASSQEQGPLTEAFF.

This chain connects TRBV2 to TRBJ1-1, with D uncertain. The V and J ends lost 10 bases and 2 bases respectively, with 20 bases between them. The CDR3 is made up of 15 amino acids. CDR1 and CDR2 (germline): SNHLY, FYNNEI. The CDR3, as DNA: TGTGCCATCAGCTTCCAGAAATGGAGAAACACTGAAGCTTTCTTT. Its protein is CAISFQKWRNTEAFF. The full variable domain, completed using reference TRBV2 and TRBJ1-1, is EPEVTQTPSHQVTQMGQEVILRCVPISNHLYFYWYRQILGQKVEFLVSFYNNEISEKSEIFDDQFSVERPDGSNFTLKIRSTKLEDSAMYFCAISFQKWRNTEAFFGQGTRLTVV.

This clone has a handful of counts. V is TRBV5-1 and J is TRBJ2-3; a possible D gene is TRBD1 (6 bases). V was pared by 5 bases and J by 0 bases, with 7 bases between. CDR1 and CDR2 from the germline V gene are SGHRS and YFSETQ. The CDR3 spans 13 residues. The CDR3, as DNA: TGCGCCAGCAGGACAGGAAGCACAGATACGCAGTATTTT. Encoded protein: CASRTGSTDTQYF. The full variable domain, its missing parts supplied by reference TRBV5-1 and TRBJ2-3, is KAGVTQTPRYLIKTRGQQVTLSCSPISGHRSVSWYQQTPGQGLQFLFEYFSETQRNKGNFPGRFSGRQFSNSRSEMNVSTLELGDSALYLCASRTGSTDTQYFGPGTRLTVL.

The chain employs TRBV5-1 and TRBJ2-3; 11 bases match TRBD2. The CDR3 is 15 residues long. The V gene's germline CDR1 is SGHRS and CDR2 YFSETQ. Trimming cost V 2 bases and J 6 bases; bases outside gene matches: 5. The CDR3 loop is CASSFSGRAADTQYF. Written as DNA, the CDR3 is TGCGCCAGCAGCTTTAGCGGGAGGGCCGCGGATACGCAGTATTTT.